This T cell receptor beta chain was identified during a study of CD8+ T cells in alopecia areata. Broader study findings: Having just one nonresponder leaves the connection between baseline CD8+ expansion and response unresolved. Among the 100 top clones, expanded CD8+ clones, like scalp clonality, were significantly decreased by tofacitinib.

CDR1 is SEHNR, CDR2 FQNEAQ, per germline (reference sequence). The CDR3 totals 15 residues. V was shortened by 6 bases and J by 4 bases, with 18 bases between the two germline ends. Documented treatment: oral pan-JAK inhibitor, 5-10 mg twice daily. The investigators collected lesional scalp punch biopsies and peripheral blood from alopecia areata patients. As regards this clone: Its antigen is unidentified.

Sequencing templates came from extracted RNA that was reverse transcribed into cDNA. The data were produced by immunoSEQ multiplex PCR, yet TCRdb's version contains in-frame clones alone and is incomplete. The sample consists of 270,000 or so clones, 55% to 75% of them appearing once. Sequenced here: CD4+ T cells sorted from blood, sampled at week 24, from a patient treated with tofacitinib. V and J are TRBV7-9 and TRBJ2-5; no firm D call. The origin of this receptor is a human donor with alopecia areata. The CDR3 DNA sequence: TGTGCCAGCAGTCCTCTAAAGGGTTCGGGAGAGACCCAGTACTTC. Translating gives CASSPLKGSGETQYF.